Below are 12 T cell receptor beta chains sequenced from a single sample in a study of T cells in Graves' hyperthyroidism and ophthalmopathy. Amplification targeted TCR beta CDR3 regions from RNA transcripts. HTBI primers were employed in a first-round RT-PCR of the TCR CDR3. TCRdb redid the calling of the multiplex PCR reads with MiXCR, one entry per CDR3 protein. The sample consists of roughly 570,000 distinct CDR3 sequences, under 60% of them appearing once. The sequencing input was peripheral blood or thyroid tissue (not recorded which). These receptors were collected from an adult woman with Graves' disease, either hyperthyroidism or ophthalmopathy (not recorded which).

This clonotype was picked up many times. The CDR3 region has the DNA TGTGCCAGCAGTAGTCGGATGAACACTGAAGCTTTCTTT. Protein: CASSSRMNTEAFF. This chain joins TRBV7-2 and TRBJ1-1; no firm D call. Germline CDR1 SGHTA, CDR2 FQGNSA. V gave up 6 bases and J gave up 0 bases, with 8 bases separating them. The CDR3 covers 13 residues. Drawing the rest from reference TRBV7-2 and TRBJ1-1, the complete variable domain is GAGVSQSPSNKVTEKGKDVELRCDPISGHTALYWYRQSLGQGLEFLIYFQGNSAPDKSGLPSDRFSAERTGGSVSTLTIQRTQQEDSAVYLCASSSRMNTEAFFGQGTRLTVV.

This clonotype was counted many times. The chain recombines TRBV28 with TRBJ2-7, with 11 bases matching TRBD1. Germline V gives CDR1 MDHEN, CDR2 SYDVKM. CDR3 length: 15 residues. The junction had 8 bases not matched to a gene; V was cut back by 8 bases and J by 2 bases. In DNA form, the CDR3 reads TGTGCCAGCTCATACGGACAGGGGGCGGCCTACGAGCAGTACTTC. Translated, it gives CASSYGQGAAYEQYF.

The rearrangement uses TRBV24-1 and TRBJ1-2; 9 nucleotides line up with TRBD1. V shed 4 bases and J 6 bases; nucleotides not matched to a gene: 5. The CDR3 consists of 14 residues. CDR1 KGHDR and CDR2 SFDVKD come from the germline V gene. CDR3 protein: CATSEGQGRDGYTF. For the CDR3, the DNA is TGTGCCACCAGTGAAGGACAGGGGCGGGATGGCTACACCTTC.

The CDR3 loop is CASSEQGGKNNSPLHF. DNA of the CDR3: TGTGCCAGCAGTGAACAGGGGGGAAAGAATAATTCACCCCTCCACTTT. The rearrangement uses TRBV2 and TRBJ1-6, with 7 bases lining up with TRBD1. The CDR3 is 16 residues long. V gave up 2 bases and J gave up 5 bases; unmatched junction bases: 6. Germline V gene data show CDR1 as SNHLY and CDR2 as FYNNEI.

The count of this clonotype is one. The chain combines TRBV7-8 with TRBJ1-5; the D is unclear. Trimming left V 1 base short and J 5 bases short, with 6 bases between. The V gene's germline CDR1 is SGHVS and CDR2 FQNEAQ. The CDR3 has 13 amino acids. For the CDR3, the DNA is TGTGCCAGCAGCTTAGACGCCCATCAGCCCCAGCATTTT. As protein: CASSLDAHQPQHF.

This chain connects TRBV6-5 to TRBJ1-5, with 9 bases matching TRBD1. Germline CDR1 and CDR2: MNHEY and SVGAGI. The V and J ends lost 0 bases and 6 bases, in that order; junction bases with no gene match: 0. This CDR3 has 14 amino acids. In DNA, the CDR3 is TGTGCCAGCAGTTACTCGGGACAGGGTCAGCCCCAGCATTTT. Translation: CASSYSGQGQPQHF.

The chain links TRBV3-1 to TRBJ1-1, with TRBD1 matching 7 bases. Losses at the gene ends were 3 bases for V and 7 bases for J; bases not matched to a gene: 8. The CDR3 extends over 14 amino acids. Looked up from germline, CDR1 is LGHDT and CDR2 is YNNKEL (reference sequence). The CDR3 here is CASSHLTGEGEAFF. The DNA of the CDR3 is TGTGCCAGCAGCCATCTTACAGGGGAGGGTGAAGCTTTCTTT.

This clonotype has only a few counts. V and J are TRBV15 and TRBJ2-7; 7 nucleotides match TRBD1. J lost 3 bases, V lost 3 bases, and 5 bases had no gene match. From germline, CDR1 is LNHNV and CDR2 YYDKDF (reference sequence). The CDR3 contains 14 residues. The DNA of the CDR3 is TGTGCCACCAGCAGCAGGGACAGCCTCTACGAGCAGTACTTC. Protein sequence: CATSSRDSLYEQYF.

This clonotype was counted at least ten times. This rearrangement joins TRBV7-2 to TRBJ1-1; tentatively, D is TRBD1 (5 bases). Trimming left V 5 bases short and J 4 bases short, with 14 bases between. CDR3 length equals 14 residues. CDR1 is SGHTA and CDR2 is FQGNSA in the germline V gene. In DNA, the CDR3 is TGTGCCAGCAGCCGACAGCACTGGAGCACTGAAGCTTTCTTT. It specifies CASSRQHWSTEAFF.

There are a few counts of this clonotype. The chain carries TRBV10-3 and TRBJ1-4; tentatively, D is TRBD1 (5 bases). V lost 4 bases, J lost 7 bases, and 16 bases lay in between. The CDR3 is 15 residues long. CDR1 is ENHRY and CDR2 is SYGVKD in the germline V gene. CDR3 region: CAISAGTAVGEKLFF. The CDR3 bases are TGTGCCATCAGTGCCGGGACCGCAGTTGGTGAAAAACTGTTTTTT.

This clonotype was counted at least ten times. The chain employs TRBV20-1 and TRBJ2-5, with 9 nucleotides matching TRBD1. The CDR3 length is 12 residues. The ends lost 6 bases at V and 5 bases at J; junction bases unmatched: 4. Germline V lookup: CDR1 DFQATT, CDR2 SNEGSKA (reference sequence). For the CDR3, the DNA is TGCAGTGCCCGGGACAGGGCGGAGACCCAGTACTTC. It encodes CSARDRAETQYF.

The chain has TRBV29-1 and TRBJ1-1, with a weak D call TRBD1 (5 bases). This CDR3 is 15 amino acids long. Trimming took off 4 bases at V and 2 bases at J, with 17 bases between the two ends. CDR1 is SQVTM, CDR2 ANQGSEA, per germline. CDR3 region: CSVAGGLPKNTEAFF. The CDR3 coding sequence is TGCAGCGTTGCGGGGGGACTCCCGAAAAACACTGAAGCTTTCTTT.